At least ten counts were recorded for the clone carrying this TCR beta chain. Its antigen is unknown. This sample is part of a study of T cells in Graves' hyperthyroidism and ophthalmopathy. Study details: Peripheral blood was collected at initial diagnosis, before any treatment. Study-wide results and caveats: In simple terms, a model built on 13 V-J features told ophthalmopathy apart from stable hyperthyroidism.

The investigators amplified TCR beta CDR3 regions from RNA transcripts. TCR CDR3 regions were first amplified by RT-PCR with HTBI primers. MiXCR, applied by TCRdb to the multiplex PCR reads, yields one record per CDR3 protein. Found here are 600,000 or so distinct CDR3 sequences, around 14% of them singletons; the top ten hold less than 9%. V was clipped by 7 bases and J by 1 base; unmatched bases: 5. Per germline, CDR1 DFQATT and CDR2 SNEGSKA (reference sequence). This CDR3 is 13 amino acids long. Material: blood. The chain recombines TRBV20-1 with TRBJ2-3, with 7 nucleotides matching TRBD2. This TCR was recovered from a woman between 18 and 29 years old with Graves' ophthalmopathy. CDR3 sequence reads: CSGEGPGTDTQYF. The DNA of the CDR3 is TGCAGTGGGGAGGGCCCGGGCACAGATACGCAGTATTTT.